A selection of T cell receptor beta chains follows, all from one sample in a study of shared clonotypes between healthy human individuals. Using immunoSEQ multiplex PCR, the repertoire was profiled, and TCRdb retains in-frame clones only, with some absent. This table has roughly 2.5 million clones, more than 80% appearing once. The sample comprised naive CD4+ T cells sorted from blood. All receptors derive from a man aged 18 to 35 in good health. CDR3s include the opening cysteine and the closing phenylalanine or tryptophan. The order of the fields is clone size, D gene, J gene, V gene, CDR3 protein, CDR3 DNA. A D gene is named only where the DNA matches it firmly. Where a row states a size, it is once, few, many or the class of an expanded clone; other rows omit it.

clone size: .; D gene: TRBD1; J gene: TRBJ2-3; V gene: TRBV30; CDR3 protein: CAWTRGDRGWSTDTQYF; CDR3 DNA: TGTGCCTGGACCCGGGGGGACAGGGGTTGGAGCACAGATACGCAGTATTTT
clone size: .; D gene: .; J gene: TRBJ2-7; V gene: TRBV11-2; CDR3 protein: CASSPLNGLAGRGEQYF; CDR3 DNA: TGTGCCAGCAGCCCCTTAAACGGGCTAGCGGGCAGGGGGGAGCAGTACTTC
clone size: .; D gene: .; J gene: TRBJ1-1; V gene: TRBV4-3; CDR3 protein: CASSQGSVNTEAFF; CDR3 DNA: TGCGCCAGCAGCCAAGGCTCAGTGAACACTGAAGCTTTCTTT
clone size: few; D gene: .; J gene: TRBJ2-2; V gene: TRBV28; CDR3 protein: CASSLNTGELFF; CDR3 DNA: TGTGCCAGCAGTTTGAACACCGGGGAGCTGTTTTTT
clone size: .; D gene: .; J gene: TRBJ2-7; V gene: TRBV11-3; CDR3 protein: CASSLEAGAAYEQYF; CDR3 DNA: TGTGCCAGCAGCTTAGAGGCAGGAGCTGCCTACGAGCAGTACTTC
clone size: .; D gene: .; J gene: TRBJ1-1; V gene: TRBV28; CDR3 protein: CASSLSGPLNTEAFF; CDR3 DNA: TGTGCCAGCAGTCTAAGTGGCCCTTTGAACACTGAAGCTTTCTTT
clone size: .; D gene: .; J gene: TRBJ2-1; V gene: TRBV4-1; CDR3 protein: CASSHVTADRYNEQFF; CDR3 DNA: TGCGCCAGCAGCCATGTGACAGCTGATCGATACAATGAGCAGTTCTTC
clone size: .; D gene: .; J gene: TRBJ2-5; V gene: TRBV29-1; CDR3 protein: CSVSGPTQETQYF; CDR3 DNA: TGCAGCGTTAGCGGCCCCACCCAAGAGACCCAGTACTTC
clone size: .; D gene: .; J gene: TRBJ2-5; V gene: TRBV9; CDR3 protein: CASSLTAQETQYF; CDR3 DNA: TGTGCCAGCAGCCTGACAGCTCAAGAGACCCAGTACTTC
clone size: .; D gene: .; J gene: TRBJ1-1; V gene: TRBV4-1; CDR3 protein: CASSLNVQGAMNTEAFF; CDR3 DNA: TGCGCCAGCAGCCTCAACGTACAGGGAGCCATGAACACTGAAGCTTTCTTT
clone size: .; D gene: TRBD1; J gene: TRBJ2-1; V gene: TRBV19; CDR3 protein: CASSIRGGSDNEQFF; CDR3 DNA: TGTGCCAGTAGTATTAGAGGGGGCTCAGACAATGAGCAGTTCTTC
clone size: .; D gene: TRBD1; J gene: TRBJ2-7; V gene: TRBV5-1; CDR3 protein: CASSLAQGAPYEQYF; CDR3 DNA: TGCGCCAGCAGCTTGGCTCAGGGGGCTCCCTACGAGCAGTACTTC
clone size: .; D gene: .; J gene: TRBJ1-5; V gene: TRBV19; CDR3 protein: CASTWNVRTLSNQPQHF; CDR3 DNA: TGTGCCAGTACTTGGAACGTAAGGACTTTGAGCAATCAGCCCCAGCATTTT
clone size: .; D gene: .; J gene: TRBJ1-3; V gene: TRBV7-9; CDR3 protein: CASTLAYIQSGNTIYF; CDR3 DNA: TGTGCCAGCACCTTAGCTTACATCCAGAGCGGAAACACCATATATTTT
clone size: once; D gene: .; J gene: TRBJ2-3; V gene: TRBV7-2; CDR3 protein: CASSPDGGTQYF; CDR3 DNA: TGTGCCAGCAGCCCAGACGGAGGTACGCAGTATTTT
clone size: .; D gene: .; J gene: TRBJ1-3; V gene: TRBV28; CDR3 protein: CASSLPGPRLGGNTIYF; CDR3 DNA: TGTGCCAGCAGTTTACCAGGACCCCGTCTCGGAGGAAACACCATATATTTT
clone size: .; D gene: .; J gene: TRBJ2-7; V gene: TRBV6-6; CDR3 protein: CASSSGGVPSYEQYF; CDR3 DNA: TGTGCCAGCAGCTCAGGGGGGGTCCCCTCCTACGAGCAGTACTTC
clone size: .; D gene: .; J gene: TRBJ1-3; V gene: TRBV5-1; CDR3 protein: CASSLDNAGNTIYF; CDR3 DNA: TGCGCCAGCAGCTTGGACAATGCTGGAAACACCATATATTTT
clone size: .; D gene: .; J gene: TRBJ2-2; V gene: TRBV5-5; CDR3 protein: CASSLEGRPGELFF; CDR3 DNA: TGTGCCAGCAGCTTGGAAGGCCGGCCCGGGGAGCTGTTTTTT
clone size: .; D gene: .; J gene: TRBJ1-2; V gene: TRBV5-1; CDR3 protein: CASSLDGPLGYGYTF; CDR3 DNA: TGCGCCAGCAGCTTGGATGGCCCCCTCGGCTATGGCTACACCTTC
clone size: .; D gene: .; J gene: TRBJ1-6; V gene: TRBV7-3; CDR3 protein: CASSPGREVSPLHF; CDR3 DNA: TGTGCCAGCAGCCCTGGACGGGAGGTATCACCCCTCCACTTT
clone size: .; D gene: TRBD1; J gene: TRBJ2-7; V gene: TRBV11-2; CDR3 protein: CASSLDTGQLHF; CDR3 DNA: TGTGCCAGCAGCTTAGATACGGGACAGCTTCACTTC
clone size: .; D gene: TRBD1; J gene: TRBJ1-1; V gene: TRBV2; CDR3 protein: CASSAGTAEAFF; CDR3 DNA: TGTGCCAGCAGCGCCGGGACAGCTGAAGCTTTCTTT
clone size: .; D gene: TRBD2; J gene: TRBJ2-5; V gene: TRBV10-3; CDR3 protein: CAIREGGLQETQYF; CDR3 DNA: TGTGCCATCCGGGAGGGAGGACTGCAAGAGACCCAGTACTTC
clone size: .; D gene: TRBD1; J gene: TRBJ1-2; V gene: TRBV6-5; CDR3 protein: CASSYWQGAIGYTF; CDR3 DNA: TGTGCCAGCAGTTATTGGCAGGGGGCGATCGGCTACACCTTC
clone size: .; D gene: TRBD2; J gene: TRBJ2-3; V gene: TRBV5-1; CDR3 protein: CASSSTTTSGSADTQYF; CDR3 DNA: TGCGCCAGCAGCTCGACAACAACTAGCGGGAGTGCGGATACGCAGTATTTT
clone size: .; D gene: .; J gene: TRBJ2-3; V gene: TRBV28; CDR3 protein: CASRKRGSTDTQYF; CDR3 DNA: TGTGCCAGTAGGAAGAGGGGAAGCACAGATACGCAGTATTTT
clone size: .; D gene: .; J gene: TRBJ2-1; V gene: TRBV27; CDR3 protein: CATLPNGGQILF; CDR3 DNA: TGTGCCACCCTACCCAATGGGGGGCAAATTCTCTTC
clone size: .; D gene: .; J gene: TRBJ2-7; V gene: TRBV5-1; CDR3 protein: CASSPADEGTYEQYF; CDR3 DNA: TGCGCCAGCAGCCCAGCGGACGAGGGGACCTACGAGCAGTACTTC
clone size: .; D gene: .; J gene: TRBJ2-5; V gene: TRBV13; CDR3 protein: CASSSGQLRETQYF; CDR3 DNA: TGTGCCAGCAGCTCCGGACAGTTAAGGGAGACCCAGTACTTC
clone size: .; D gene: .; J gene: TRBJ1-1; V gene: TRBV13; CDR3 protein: CASSLGPGNTEAFF; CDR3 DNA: TGTGCCAGCAGCCTCGGACCGGGGAACACTGAAGCTTTCTTT
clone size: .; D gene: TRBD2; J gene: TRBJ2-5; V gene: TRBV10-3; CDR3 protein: CAISESGGSETQYF; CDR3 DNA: TGTGCCATCAGTGAGTCGGGCGGGAGTGAGACCCAGTACTTC
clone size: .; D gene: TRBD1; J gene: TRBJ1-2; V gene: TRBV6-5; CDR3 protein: CASSSQQGGNYGYTF; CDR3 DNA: TGTGCCAGCAGTTCCCAACAGGGGGGGAACTATGGCTACACCTTC
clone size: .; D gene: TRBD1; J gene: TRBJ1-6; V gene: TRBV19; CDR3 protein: CASRRSWGQDLNSPLHF; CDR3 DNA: TGTGCCAGTAGAAGATCCTGGGGACAGGACCTTAATTCACCCCTCCACTTT
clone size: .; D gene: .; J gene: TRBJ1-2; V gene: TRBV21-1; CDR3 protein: CASSRDSYGYTF; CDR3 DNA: TGTGCCAGTAGCAGGGATTCCTATGGCTACACCTTC
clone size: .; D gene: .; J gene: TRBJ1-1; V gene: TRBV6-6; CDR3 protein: CASSHTGRTEAFF; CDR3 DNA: TGTGCCAGCAGCCACACAGGGAGGACTGAAGCTTTCTTT
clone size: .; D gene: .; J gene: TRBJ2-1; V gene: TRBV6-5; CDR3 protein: CASSRAGSYNEQFF; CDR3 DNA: TGTGCCAGCAGTCGGGCTGGAAGCTACAATGAGCAGTTCTTC
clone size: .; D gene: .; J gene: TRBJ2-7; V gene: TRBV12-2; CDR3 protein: CASRLEGSTGYSGEQYF; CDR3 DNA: TGTGCAAGTCGCTTAGAGGGATCGACAGGGTACTCAGGGGAGCAGTACTTC
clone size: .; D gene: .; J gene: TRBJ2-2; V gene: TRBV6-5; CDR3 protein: CASTGVGTGELFF; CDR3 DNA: TGTGCCAGCACAGGGGTCGGCACCGGGGAGCTGTTTTTT
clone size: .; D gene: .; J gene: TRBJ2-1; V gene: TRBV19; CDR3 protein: CASSMVDEQFF; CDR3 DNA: TGTGCCAGTAGTATGGTCGATGAGCAGTTCTTC
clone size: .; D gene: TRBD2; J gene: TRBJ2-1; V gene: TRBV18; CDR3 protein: CASSPPSPAGASYEQFF; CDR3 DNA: TGTGCCAGCTCACCACCGTCACCAGCGGGGGCATCGTATGAGCAGTTCTTC
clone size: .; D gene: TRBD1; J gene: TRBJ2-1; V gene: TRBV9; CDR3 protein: CASSVDRGPSSYNEQFF; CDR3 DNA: TGTGCCAGCAGCGTGGACAGGGGGCCCTCCTCCTACAATGAGCAGTTCTTC
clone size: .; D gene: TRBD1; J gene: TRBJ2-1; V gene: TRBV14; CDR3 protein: CASSPRSGQGYHEQFF; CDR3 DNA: TGTGCCAGCAGCCCCCGCTCGGGACAGGGTTACCATGAGCAGTTCTTC
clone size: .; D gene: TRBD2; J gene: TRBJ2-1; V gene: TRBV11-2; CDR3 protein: CASSFGGGGPRSYNEQFF; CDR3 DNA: TGTGCCAGCAGCTTTGGTGGGGGGGGTCCCCGCTCCTACAATGAGCAGTTCTTC
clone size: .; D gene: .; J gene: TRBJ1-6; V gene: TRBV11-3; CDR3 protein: CASSLQGGNSPLHF; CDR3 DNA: TGTGCCAGCAGCTTACAGGGTGGGAATTCACCCCTCCACTTT
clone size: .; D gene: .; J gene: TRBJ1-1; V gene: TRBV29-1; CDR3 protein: CSVDKQNTEAFF; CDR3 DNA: TGCAGCGTTGATAAGCAGAACACTGAGGCTTTCTTT
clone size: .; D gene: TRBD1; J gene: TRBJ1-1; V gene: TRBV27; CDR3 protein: CASSFEGRGRTEAFF; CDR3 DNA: TGTGCCAGCAGTTTCGAGGGCAGGGGGAGGACTGAAGCTTTCTTT
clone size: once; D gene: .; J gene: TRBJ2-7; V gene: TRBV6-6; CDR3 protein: CASSYSGRGYEQYF; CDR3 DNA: TGTGCCAGCAGTTACTCAGGCCGAGGCTACGAGCAGTACTTC
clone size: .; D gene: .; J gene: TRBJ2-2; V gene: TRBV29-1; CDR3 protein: CSVAQGLNRELFF; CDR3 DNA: TGCAGCGTTGCGCAGGGGTTAAATCGGGAGCTGTTTTTT
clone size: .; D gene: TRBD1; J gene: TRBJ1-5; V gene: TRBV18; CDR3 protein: CASSPAGGENQPQHF; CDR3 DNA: TGTGCCAGCTCACCCGCAGGGGGGGAGAATCAGCCCCAGCATTTT
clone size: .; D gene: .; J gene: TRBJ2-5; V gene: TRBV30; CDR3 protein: CAWNLGETQYF; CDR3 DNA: TGTGCCTGGAACCTCGGAGAGACCCAGTACTTC
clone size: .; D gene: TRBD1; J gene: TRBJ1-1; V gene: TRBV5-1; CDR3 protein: CASRKTGADTEAFF; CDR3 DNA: TGCGCCAGCAGGAAGACAGGGGCGGACACTGAAGCTTTCTTT
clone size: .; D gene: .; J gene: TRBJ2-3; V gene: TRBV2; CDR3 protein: CAGSEREDTQYF; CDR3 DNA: TGTGCCGGATCTGAACGGGAAGATACGCAGTATTTT
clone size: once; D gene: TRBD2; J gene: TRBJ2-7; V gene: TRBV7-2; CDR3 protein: CASSLLTSGISEQYF; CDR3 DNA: TGTGCCAGCAGCTTATTGACTAGCGGGATTTCCGAGCAGTACTTC
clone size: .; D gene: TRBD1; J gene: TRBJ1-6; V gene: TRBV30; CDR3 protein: CAWGKEDRDNSPLHF; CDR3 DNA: TGTGCCTGGGGCAAAGAAGACAGGGACAATTCACCCCTCCACTTT